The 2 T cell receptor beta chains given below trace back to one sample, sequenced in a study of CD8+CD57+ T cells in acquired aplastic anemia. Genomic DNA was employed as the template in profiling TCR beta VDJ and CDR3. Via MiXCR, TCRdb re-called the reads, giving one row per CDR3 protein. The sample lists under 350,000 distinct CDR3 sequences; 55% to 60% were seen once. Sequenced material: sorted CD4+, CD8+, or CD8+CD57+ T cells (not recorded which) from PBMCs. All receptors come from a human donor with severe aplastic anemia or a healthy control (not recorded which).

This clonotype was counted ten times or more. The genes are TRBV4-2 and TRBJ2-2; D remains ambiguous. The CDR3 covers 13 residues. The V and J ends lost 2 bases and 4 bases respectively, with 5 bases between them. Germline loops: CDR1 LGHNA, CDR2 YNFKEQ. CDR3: CASSQHPTGELFF. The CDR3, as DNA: TGTGCCAGCAGCCAACACCCCACCGGGGAGCTGTTTTTT.

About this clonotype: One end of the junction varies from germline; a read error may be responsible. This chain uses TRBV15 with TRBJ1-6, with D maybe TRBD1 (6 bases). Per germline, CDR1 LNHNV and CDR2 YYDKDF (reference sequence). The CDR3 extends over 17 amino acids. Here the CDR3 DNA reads TGTGCCGCCAGCAGGGATCAAACAGGGTTGGGCGATTCACCCCTCCACTTT. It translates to CAASRDQTGLGDSPLHF. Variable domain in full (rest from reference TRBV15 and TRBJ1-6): DAMVIQNPRYQVTQFGKPVTLSCSQTLNHNVMYWYQQKSSQAPKLLFHYYDKDFNNEADTPDNFQSRRPNTSFCFLDIRSPGLGDTAMYLCAASRDQTGLGDSPLHFGNGTRLTVT.